The sequence of this T cell receptor beta chain was determined in a study of vaccination effects on CD4 cells after COVID-19. Broader study findings: Both infection-induced and vaccine-induced clones contracted markedly at late post-vaccination timepoints. Small numbers of convalescent patients limited the study. It also lacked early post-infection timepoints.

The germline V gene encodes CDR1 SGHTA and CDR2 FQGNSA. The CDR3 runs 11 residues. Between the trimmed V and J ends, which lost 5 bases and 2 bases, there was a span of 2 bases. On this clone: Its specificity is not known.

Scientists isolated CD4+ T cells after an approximately 10-day culture period ended. Two doses of BNT162b2 or mRNA-1273 vaccine were administered to participants. Cultures had half their medium replaced with IL-2 medium on days 3 and 7. Assay used: immunoSEQ multiplex PCR; TCRdb lists only in-frame clones, some missing. The sample holds about 73,000 clones, less than 75% seen once. The material was CD4+ T cells from PBMCs cultured without peptide, obtained after COVID-19 vaccination. The chain combines TRBV7-2 with TRBJ2-3; no clear D gene. This clonotype was sampled from a human donor who received a COVID-19 vaccine. The CDR3 reads CASSITDTQYF. The CDR3 DNA follows: TGTGCCAGCAGCATCACAGATACGCAGTATTTT.